Below are 32 T cell receptor beta chains sequenced from a single sample in a study of blood T cell repertoires in COVID-19. The data were produced by immunoSEQ multiplex PCR, yet TCRdb's version contains in-frame clones alone and is incomplete. Of about 200,000 clones in the sample, just under 85% were seen once. Sequencing used peripheral blood. Receptor source: an older woman with active or convalescent COVID-19.

The chain couples TRBV6-5 to TRBJ1-2; 8 bases are shared with TRBD1. The germline CDR1 and CDR2 sequences are MNHEY and SVGAGI. The V gene end was trimmed by 6 bases and the J gene end by 0 bases; junction bases not matched to a gene: 3. This CDR3 region has 14 residues. CDR3 in DNA: TGTGCCAGCAGAGACAGGGGAACTAACTATGGCTACACCTTC. It translates to CASRDRGTNYGYTF.

The chain joins TRBV18 to TRBJ2-7; possibly TRBD1 for D (8 bases). Between the trimmed V and J ends, which lost 5 bases and 7 bases, there was a span of 21 bases. CDR3 length: 15 residues. Germline values: CDR1 KGHSH, CDR2 LQKENI. The CDR3 protein is CASSSGTGPAGEQYF. The DNA of the CDR3 is TGTGCCAGCTCATCAGGGACAGGTCCAGCGGGGGAGCAGTACTTC.

This clone has a handful of counts. The chain carries TRBV6-2 or TRBV6-3 and TRBJ2-2; 8 bases match TRBD1. The CDR3 totals 14 residues. The J segment lost 5 bases and the V segment lost 5 bases, leaving 4 bases of the junction unmatched. Looked up from germline, CDR1 is MNHEY and CDR2 is SVGEGT. The chain's CDR3 is CASSTGTGTGELFF. DNA for the CDR3: TGTGCCAGCAGTACGGGGACAGGTACCGGGGAGCTGTTTTTT.

The V gene is TRBV19, the J gene TRBJ2-3; 8 bases line up with TRBD2. Germline V gene lookup returns CDR1 LNHDA and CDR2 SQIVND (reference sequence). There are 16 residues in the CDR3. V trimming: 5 bases; J trimming: 2 bases; junction bases outside the gene matches: 9. CDR3 sequence reads: CASSPRAGAPTDTQYF. The CDR3 nucleotides are TGTGCCAGTAGTCCGCGAGCGGGAGCTCCCACAGATACGCAGTATTTT.

The V call is TRBV7-6, the J call TRBJ1-1; 7 bases fit TRBD1. The CDR3 spans 18 residues. The germline CDR1 and CDR2 sequences are SGHVS and FNYEAQ. V lost 1 base, J lost 0 bases, and 11 bases stayed unmatched. The CDR3 loop reads CASSLGTDRIGLNTEAFF. CDR3 DNA: TGTGCCAGCAGCTTAGGAACGGACAGGATAGGCCTGAACACTGAAGCTTTCTTT.

The chain uses TRBV24-1 and TRBJ2-2, with 7 bases lining up with TRBD1. The CDR3 runs 15 residues. Germline CDR1 reads KGHDR; CDR2 reads SFDVKD. V lost 3 bases, J lost 2 bases, and 2 bases stayed unmatched. The CDR3 is CATSDRDRNTGELFF. The DNA for the CDR3 is TGTGCCACCAGTGATCGGGACAGAAACACCGGGGAGCTGTTTTTT.

This chain uses TRBV11-2 with TRBJ2-1; D unclear. This CDR3 spans 18 amino acids. V was pared by 3 bases and J by 2 bases, with 20 bases between. Looked up from germline, CDR1 is SGHAT and CDR2 is FQNNGV. The CDR3 region has the DNA TGTGCCAGCAGCTTCCCCTCTGGAGACCAGCTTACCTACAATGAGCAGTTCTTC. Protein sequence: CASSFPSGDQLTYNEQFF.

The CDR3 protein is CASSVRRQYNEQFF. CDR3 nucleotide sequence: TGTGCCAGCAGTGTCCGGCGACAGTACAATGAGCAGTTCTTC. The chain combines TRBV2 with TRBJ2-1; D is possibly TRBD1 (5 bases). Germline values: CDR1 SNHLY, CDR2 FYNNEI. CDR3 length equals 14 residues. V was trimmed by 4 bases and J by 4 bases, leaving 11 bases between them.

The gene calls are TRBV18 and TRBJ1-1, with 7 bases identical to TRBD1. This CDR3 spans 14 amino acids. V was clipped by 6 bases and J by 3 bases; unmatched bases: 7. Germline values: CDR1 KGHSH, CDR2 LQKENI. The CDR3 nucleotides read TGTGCCAGCTCCCGGATTAGGGGGCACACTGAAGCTTTCTTT. As protein: CASSRIRGHTEAFF.

This chain joins TRBV11-2 and TRBJ2-1; a possible D gene is TRBD2 (6 bases). V shed 2 bases and J shed 4 bases, with 24 bases lying between them. Germline CDR1 and CDR2: SGHAT and FQNNGV. The CDR3 length is 19 residues. Here the CDR3 reads CASSLLGFVDYGDYNEQFF. The CDR3 nucleotides read TGTGCCAGCAGCTTACTTGGGTTTGTGGACTACGGAGATTACAATGAGCAGTTCTTC.

The genes are TRBV15 and TRBJ1-1, with no clear D. From germline, CDR1 is LNHNV and CDR2 YYDKDF (reference sequence). The V end lost 2 bases, the J end lost 6 bases, and 10 bases lay between the germline ends. The CDR3 is made up of 13 amino acids. The CDR3, as DNA: TGTGCCACCAGCAGACACTATGCGGCTGAAGCTTTCTTT. Encoded protein: CATSRHYAAEAFF.

V usage is TRBV27 and J usage is TRBJ1-2; TRBD1 matches at 8 bases. Germline-derived CDR1 and CDR2 are MNHEY and SMNVEV (reference sequence). The V segment lost 5 bases and the J segment 5 bases; nucleotides outside the gene matches: 7. This CDR3 has 14 residues. This chain's CDR3 is CASSPYRGDYGYTF. The DNA for the CDR3 is TGTGCCAGCAGTCCGTACAGGGGGGATTATGGCTACACCTTC.

This clone was found a few times. V gene TRBV19 combines with J gene TRBJ1-2; D remains unclear. The CDR3 has 14 amino acids. Germline loops: CDR1 LNHDA, CDR2 SQIVND (reference sequence). Trimming cost V 6 bases and J 8 bases, with 19 bases left between them. The CDR3 loop is CASSAYSTMEGYTF. The DNA of the CDR3 is TGTGCCAGTAGCGCCTACTCAACTATGGAGGGCTACACCTTC.

The chain uses TRBV24-1 and TRBJ2-7; 8 bases are a match to TRBD2. The germline gives CDR1 KGHDR, CDR2 SFDVKD. The length of the CDR3 is 13 residues. Trimming removed 2 bases from V and 7 bases from J; junction bases left unmatched: 3. The CDR3 coding sequence is TGTGCCACCAGTGATTCGCCGGGGGGGGAGCAGTACTTC. Protein sequence: CATSDSPGGEQYF.

To note about this clone: The identical CDR3 is also encoded by other nucleotide sequences in the sample. The chain employs TRBV2 and TRBJ1-3; D may be TRBD1 (5 bases). V was clipped by 6 bases and J by 7 bases, with 10 bases between them. Germline CDR1 reads SNHLY; CDR2 reads FYNNEI. This CDR3 has 12 residues. The CDR3 spells CASRQGGNTIYF. The DNA for the CDR3 is TGTGCCAGCAGGCAGGGTGGGAACACCATATATTTT.

This chain uses TRBV2 with TRBJ2-3; tentative D call: TRBD1 (6 bases). CDR1 is SNHLY, CDR2 FYNNEI, per germline. Trimming removed 2 bases from V and 2 bases from J, with 11 bases in between. CDR3 length equals 15 residues. For the CDR3, the DNA is TGTGCCAGCAGTGAACAGGGGACCCTCACAGATACGCAGTATTTT. Encoded protein: CASSEQGTLTDTQYF.

The chain links TRBV5-6 to TRBJ2-1, with a tentative D call TRBD2 (6 bases). This CDR3 has 17 residues. Germline V gene lookup returns CDR1 SGHDT and CDR2 YYEEEE. The V gene lost 2 bases and the J gene lost 0 bases, with 15 bases spanning the gap. This CDR3 reads CASSFLGAGSSYNEQFF. CDR3 DNA: TGTGCCAGCAGCTTTCTAGGGGCGGGAAGCTCCTACAATGAGCAGTTCTTC.

CDR3 in amino acids: CASSLARTGGGSEAFF. The CDR3 DNA sequence: TGTGCCAGCAGCTTAGCTCGGACAGGGGGCGGCTCTGAAGCTTTCTTT. The rearrangement uses TRBV7-9 and TRBJ1-1; 11 bases are shared with TRBD1. The CDR3 loop spans 16 amino acids. V lost 0 bases and J lost 6; bases outside the gene matches: 6. The germline V gene encodes CDR1 SEHNR and CDR2 FQNEAQ (reference sequence).

The CDR3 coding sequence is TGTGCCAGCAGCCAAGATCAGGCCCGGGACACGCGGGCTTTCTTT. Protein sequence: CASSQDQARDTRAFF. The V call is TRBV3-1 (or the pseudogene TRBV3-2), the J call TRBJ1-1; tentatively, D is TRBD1 (6 bases). Germline V gene sequence: CDR1 LGHDT, CDR2 YNNKEL (reference sequence). This CDR3 has 15 amino acids. Between the trimmed V and J ends, which lost 0 bases and 11 bases, there was a span of 19 bases.

The genes are TRBV7-9 and TRBJ2-3; 11 bases match TRBD2. The ends lost 2 bases at V and 2 bases at J; junction bases unmatched: 12. The germline V gene has CDR1 SEHNR and CDR2 FQNEAQ (reference sequence). The CDR3 sequence is 19 residues long. The CDR3 sequence is CASSLSFRLAGGYTDTQYF. The CDR3 nucleotides are TGTGCCAGCAGCTTATCCTTCCGGCTAGCGGGAGGCTACACAGATACGCAGTATTTT.

Only a few counts were recorded for this clone. The V call is TRBV13, the J call TRBJ2-1; TRBD2 matches at 7 bases. V gave up 3 bases and J gave up 1 base; unmatched junction bases: 3. Germline CDR1 and CDR2: PRHDT and FYEKMQ (reference sequence). The CDR3 has 15 amino acids. The CDR3 sequence: CASSFPRESYNEQFF. CDR3 DNA: TGTGCCAGCAGCTTCCCGCGGGAGTCCTACAATGAGCAGTTCTTC.

This rearrangement joins TRBV6-5 to TRBJ2-1, with 11 bases lining up with TRBD2. The V and J ends lost 3 bases and 9 bases, in that order; junction bases with no gene match: 7. This CDR3 is 15 amino acids long. From germline, CDR1 is MNHEY and CDR2 SVGAGI. CDR3 protein: CASSYLTSGRGEQFF. CDR3 nucleotide sequence: TGTGCCAGCAGTTATCTTACTAGCGGGAGAGGTGAGCAGTTCTTC.

The genes are TRBV7-2 and TRBJ1-2; 9 bases fit TRBD1. Germline trimming cut 0 bases from V and 6 bases from J; bases unmatched to any gene: 8. Germline loops: CDR1 SGHTA, CDR2 FQGNSA. The CDR3 covers 16 residues. The chain's CDR3 is CASSLAFRTGADGYTF. The CDR3 nucleotides read TGTGCCAGCAGCTTAGCGTTCCGGACAGGGGCTGATGGCTACACCTTC.

The chain recombines TRBV6-5 with TRBJ2-1; tentative D call: TRBD2 (6 bases). The ends were cut back, 5 bases at V and 7 bases at J, with 18 bases in the middle. The germline V gene encodes CDR1 MNHEY and CDR2 SVGAGI. CDR3 length: 15 residues. CDR3 protein: CASSLTSTGLNEQFF. As DNA, the CDR3 is TGTGCCAGCAGTCTTACTAGCACAGGTTTGAATGAGCAGTTCTTC.

This clone occurred once. The gene calls are TRBV3-1 (or the pseudogene TRBV3-2) and TRBJ2-2, with TRBD2 matching 15 bases. V dropped 3 bases and J dropped 5; count of bases not matched to a gene: 4. This CDR3 has 17 residues. Per germline, CDR1 LGHDT and CDR2 YNNKEL (reference sequence). CDR3 sequence reads: CASSQGLAGGGTGELFF. The CDR3 DNA follows: TGTGCCAGCAGCCAGGGACTAGCGGGAGGAGGGACCGGGGAGCTGTTTTTT.

V and J are TRBV6-5 and TRBJ1-3; 9 bases fit TRBD1. V lost 4 bases, J lost 3 bases, and 7 bases stayed unmatched. The CDR3 consists of 16 residues. CDR1 is MNHEY, CDR2 SVGAGI, per germline. The DNA of the CDR3 is TGTGCCAGCAGTTTATCTGGACAGGGGAGTGGAAACACCATATATTTT. Translation gives CASSLSGQGSGNTIYF.

The rearrangement links TRBV9 to TRBJ2-3; D not certain. This CDR3 has 13 residues. With 3 bases removed from V and 1 base from J, the gap between germline ends came to 6 bases. Germline V gene data show CDR1 as SGDLS and CDR2 as YYNGEE. Written as DNA, the CDR3 is TGTGCCAGCAGCGGCCGGGGCACAGATACGCAGTATTTT. Its translation: CASSGRGTDTQYF.

Worth noting for this clone: Other DNA sequences in this sample translate to the same CDR3. This chain connects TRBV12-3 or TRBV12-4 to TRBJ2-5; possible D gene TRBD2, 5 bases. The CDR3 length is 12 residues. The germline V and J ends were trimmed by 2 bases and 5 bases, with 6 bases remaining between them. CDR3 in DNA: TGTGCCAGCAGTTTACGAGGGGAGACCCAGTACTTC. Amino acids: CASSLRGETQYF.

This rearrangement joins TRBV12-3 or TRBV12-4 to TRBJ1-2; no firm D call. CDR3 length: 13 amino acids. Trimming left V 3 bases short and J 3 bases short, with 8 bases between. The CDR3 DNA reads as TGTGCCAGCAGTTTTGGCCGGGACTATGGCTACACCTTC. This codes for CASSFGRDYGYTF.

The V call is TRBV15, the J call TRBJ1-5, with 8 bases lining up with TRBD1. V was clipped by 0 bases and J by 6 bases; unmatched bases: 13. The CDR3 loop spans 18 amino acids. CDR1 is LNHNV and CDR2 is YYDKDF in the germline V gene (reference sequence). Written as DNA, the CDR3 is TGTGCCACCAGCAGAGATAGGGGGGAACAGGGGGGCATTCAGCCCCAGCATTTT. Encoded protein: CATSRDRGEQGGIQPQHF.

The chain uses TRBV30 and TRBJ2-7; D remains ambiguous. Per the germline V gene, CDR1 is GTSNPN and CDR2 is SVGIG (reference sequence). The germline V and J ends were trimmed by 1 base and 7 bases, with 14 bases remaining between them. The CDR3 is 13 residues long. In nucleotides, the CDR3 is TGTGCCTGGAGTGGTGGTACCTTCGGGGAGCAGTACTTC. Protein: CAWSGGTFGEQYF.

As DNA, the CDR3 is TGCGCCAGCAGTGAGTCCTCCGGGACAGGGTCCGAGCAGTACTTC. This gives the protein CASSESSGTGSEQYF. V gene TRBV10-2 combines with J gene TRBJ2-7; 9 nucleotides match TRBD1. The CDR3 has 15 amino acids. CDR1 WSHSY and CDR2 SAAADI come from the germline V gene. Trimming cost V 0 bases and J 6 bases; bases outside gene matches: 6.